This T cell receptor beta chain was sequenced for a study of T cells after posttransplantation cyclophosphamide. Study-level findings and limits: Donor-recipient repertoire similarity was low at 1-2 months, rising over year one. Recipient CMV seropositivity and CMV reactivation strongly tracked TRB clonality. Skin or GI-infiltrating T cells shared few TRB sequences with blood.

Methotrexate plus calcineurin inhibitor accompanied controls' myeloablative marrow transplants; sampling was 1 year later. Remarks on this clone: Its specificity is unknown.

The data were produced by immunoSEQ multiplex PCR, yet TCRdb's version contains in-frame clones alone and is incomplete. This table holds roughly 10,000 clones, approximately 88% found once. Specimen: PBMCs, collected 430 to 450 days after allogeneic stem cell transplant with calcineurin inhibitor and methotrexate. This receptor was obtained from a male patient aged 45-60 years who received an allogeneic stem cell transplant from an unrelated donor, was CMV-positive, and had chronic GVHD only. Part of the T cell pool may stem from the graft donor.

This CDR3 reads CASSRPRDRESNTEAFF. The CDR3 coding sequence is TGTGCCAGCAGCCGACCCCGGGACAGGGAGAGTAACACTGAAGCTTTCTTT. The chain carries TRBV11-2 and TRBJ1-1; 9 positions match TRBD1. The CDR3 runs 17 residues. Germline CDR1 SGHAT, CDR2 FQNNGV. The V gene end was trimmed by 5 bases and the J gene end by 2 bases; junction bases not matched to a gene: 12.